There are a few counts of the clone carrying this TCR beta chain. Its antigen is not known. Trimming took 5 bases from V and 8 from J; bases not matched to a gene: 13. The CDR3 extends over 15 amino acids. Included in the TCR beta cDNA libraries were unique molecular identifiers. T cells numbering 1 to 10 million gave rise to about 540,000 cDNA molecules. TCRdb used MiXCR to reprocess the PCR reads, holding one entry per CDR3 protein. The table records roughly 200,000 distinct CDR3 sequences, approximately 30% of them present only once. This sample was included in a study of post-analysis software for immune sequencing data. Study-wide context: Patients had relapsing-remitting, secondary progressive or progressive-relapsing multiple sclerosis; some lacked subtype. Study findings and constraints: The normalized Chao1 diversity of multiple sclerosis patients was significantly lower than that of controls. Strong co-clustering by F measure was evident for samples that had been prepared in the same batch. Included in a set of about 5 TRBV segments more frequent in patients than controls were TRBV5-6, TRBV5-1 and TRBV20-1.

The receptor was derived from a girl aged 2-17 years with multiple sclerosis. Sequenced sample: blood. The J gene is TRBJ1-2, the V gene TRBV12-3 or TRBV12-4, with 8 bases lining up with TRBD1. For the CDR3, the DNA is TGTGCCAGCAGTAACGACCGGGACAGGTTGGGCGGCTACACCTTC. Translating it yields CASSNDRDRLGGYTF.